The 17 T cell receptor beta chains listed next were all sequenced from one sample in a study of cytomegalovirus exposure and HLA in healthy donors. 60 Vbeta and 13 Jbeta primers were used in PCR. The assay was immunoSEQ multiplex PCR, and TCRdb's table has in-frame clones only and misses some. This sample has about 110,000 clones, with over 70% found just once. The sequencing sample was made of PBMCs. The receptor source for this set is a man aged 25-40 years in good health and CMV-seronegative.

The V gene is TRBV5-1, the J gene TRBJ2-7, with 10 bases identical to TRBD1. V lost 1 base to trimming and J lost 2 bases; unmatched junction nucleotides: 9. The germline V gene encodes CDR1 SGHRS and CDR2 YFSETQ. The CDR3 extends over 17 amino acids. The CDR3 region has the DNA TGCGCCAGCAGCTTGTATGCCGGGACAGGGGAGACCTACGAGCAGTACTTC. This encodes CASSLYAGTGETYEQYF.

V and J are TRBV11-2 and TRBJ2-3; 7 nucleotides agree with TRBD2. The length of the CDR3 is 15 residues. J lost 2 bases, V lost 3 bases, and 5 bases had no gene match. Germline CDR1 SGHAT, CDR2 FQNNGV. The CDR3 DNA reads as TGTGCCAGCAGCTTTCGGGCGGGAGACACAGATACGCAGTATTTT. It encodes CASSFRAGDTDTQYF.

This clone has just one count. The chain joins TRBV9 to TRBJ2-1, with 7 bases identical to TRBD1. The CDR3 is 14 residues long. Germline CDR1 SGDLS, CDR2 YYNGEE. The V and J ends lost 3 bases and 6 bases, in that order; junction bases with no gene match: 6. CDR3 sequence (DNA): TGTGCCAGCAGCGCCGGACAGGATGGCAATGAGCAGTTCTTC. Translated, it gives CASSAGQDGNEQFF.

The chain recombines TRBV14 with TRBJ1-4, with D maybe TRBD1 (5 bases). CDR3 length equals 13 residues. Looked up from germline, CDR1 is SGHDN and CDR2 is FVKESK. V lost 4 bases to trimming and J lost 6 bases, with 9 bases between them. The CDR3 loop is CASSPQGYEKLFF. As DNA, the CDR3 is TGTGCCAGCAGCCCCCAGGGATATGAAAAACTGTTTTTT.

This sequence joins TRBV4-1 and TRBJ2-3; tentative D call: TRBD2 (6 bases). The V gene lost 0 bases and the J gene lost 5 bases, with 15 bases spanning the gap. The germline V gene has CDR1 MGHRA and CDR2 YSYEKL. This CDR3 spans 16 amino acids. The CDR3 region has the DNA TGCGCCAGCAGCCAAGAGATGGGGCGGGACGGAGATACGCAGTATTTT. Amino acid sequence: CASSQEMGRDGDTQYF.

The genes are TRBV5-1 and TRBJ1-4, with TRBD1 as a possible D gene (6 bases). The V end was cut by 1 base, the J end by 6 bases, with 19 bases between. The CDR3 is made up of 17 amino acids. Germline CDR1 and CDR2: SGHRS and YFSETQ. This CDR3 is CASSLTPVGGGDEKLFF. The CDR3 coding sequence is TGCGCCAGCAGCTTGACACCCGTAGGGGGTGGTGATGAAAAACTGTTTTTT.

The rearrangement joins TRBV28 to TRBJ2-3; no firm D call. The CDR3 spans 12 residues. Trimming cost V 7 bases and J 4 bases, with 9 bases left between them. Germline lookup yields CDR1 MDHEN and CDR2 SYDVKM. DNA of the CDR3: TGTGCCAGCAATGGGCCCGCAGATACGCAGTATTTT. It translates to CASNGPADTQYF.

V gene TRBV5-1 combines with J gene TRBJ2-3; TRBD2 agrees at 16 bases. Trimming removed 4 bases from V and 2 bases from J; junction bases left unmatched: 10. The CDR3 has 19 amino acids. Per germline, CDR1 SGHRS and CDR2 YFSETQ. This CDR3 reads CASSGTSGRVWWNTDTQYF. The DNA for the CDR3 is TGCGCCAGCAGCGGGACTAGCGGGAGGGTTTGGTGGAACACAGATACGCAGTATTTT.

The gene calls are TRBV19 and TRBJ1-3; D gene ambiguous. In germline, CDR1 is LNHDA, CDR2 SQIVND (reference sequence). Trimming cost V 7 bases and J 6 bases, with 22 bases left between them. This CDR3 is built from 16 residues. CDR3 sequence: CASKNRDQVPKNTIYF. The CDR3 bases are TGTGCCAGTAAAAACCGAGATCAAGTCCCGAAAAACACCATATATTTT.

A single count supports this clone. This chain uses TRBV6-1 with TRBJ1-6; D possibly corresponds to TRBD1 (6 bases). V lost 1 base and J 5 bases, leaving 9 bases between the germline ends. CDR3 length equals 15 residues. Germline V lookup: CDR1 MNHNS, CDR2 SASEGT. The CDR3 DNA reads as TGTGCCAGCAGTGAAGTGAGGGGGAATAATTCACCCCTCCACTTT. Its protein is CASSEVRGNNSPLHF.

Points on this clone: Other DNA sequences of this sample code for an identical CDR3. The chain has TRBV5-6 and TRBJ2-2, with 7 bases identical to TRBD1. The V gene end was trimmed by 0 bases and the J gene end by 2 bases; junction bases not matched to a gene: 4. The CDR3 runs to 16 residues. Germline lookup yields CDR1 SGHDT and CDR2 YYEEEE. CDR3 amino acids: CASSLVEGANTGELFF. The CDR3 DNA reads as TGTGCCAGCAGCTTGGTAGAGGGGGCTAACACCGGGGAGCTGTTTTTT.

The chain carries TRBV6-6 and TRBJ1-1; D is unresolved. The CDR3 length is 16 residues. The V and J ends lost 2 bases and 1 base respectively, with 14 bases between them. Germline loops: CDR1 MNHNY, CDR2 SVGAGI (reference sequence). The CDR3 sequence: CASSYLAEPRNTEAFF. The CDR3 region has the DNA TGTGCCAGCAGTTACCTTGCGGAGCCGAGGAACACTGAAGCTTTCTTT.

V usage is TRBV6-5 and J usage is TRBJ1-1; 12 bases fit TRBD1. CDR3 length: 15 residues. Trimming took 6 bases from V and 6 from J; bases not matched to a gene: 8. Germline assignment: CDR1 MNHEY and CDR2 SVGAGI. The CDR3 reads CASRNSGTGGPEAFF. DNA for the CDR3: TGTGCCAGCAGGAACTCCGGGACAGGGGGCCCTGAAGCTTTCTTT.

The CDR3 reads CASSWTGTGGNQPQHF. CDR3 nucleotide sequence: TGTGCCAGCAGCTGGACCGGGACAGGGGGCAATCAGCCCCAGCATTTT. The V call is TRBV7-2, the J call TRBJ1-5; 10 bases line up with TRBD1. J lost 2 bases, V lost 4 bases, and 5 bases had no gene match. CDR1 is SGHTA, CDR2 FQGNSA, per germline. The CDR3 contains 16 residues. Full variable domain (missing parts from reference TRBV7-2 and TRBJ1-5): GAGVSQSPSNKVTEKGKDVELRCDPISGHTALYWYRQSLGQGLEFLIYFQGNSAPDKSGLPSDRFSAERTGGSVSTLTIQRTQQEDSAVYLCASSWTGTGGNQPQHFGDGTRLSIL.

In DNA form, the CDR3 reads TGCGCCAGCAGCTTAGAAGCGGGCCCACAAGAGACCCAGTACTTC. As protein: CASSLEAGPQETQYF. The chain links TRBV5-1 to TRBJ2-5, with D possibly matching TRBD2 (6 bases). Germline V gives CDR1 SGHRS, CDR2 YFSETQ. V was pared by 2 bases and J by 2 bases, with 13 bases between. This CDR3 is 15 amino acids long.

The chain has TRBV7-8 and TRBJ1-1; 10 positions agree with TRBD1. Per germline, CDR1 SGHVS and CDR2 FQNEAQ. The CDR3 loop spans 15 amino acids. The J segment lost 4 bases and the V segment lost 5 bases, leaving 7 bases of the junction unmatched. CDR3 DNA: TGTGCCAGCAGCCTTGGACAGGGGGGCGTCACTGAAGCTTTCTTT. Translated: CASSLGQGGVTEAFF.

The chain joins TRBV19 to TRBJ2-7, with 12 bases identical to TRBD2. The V gene end was trimmed by 6 bases and the J gene end by 2 bases; junction bases not matched to a gene: 14. Germline values: CDR1 LNHDA, CDR2 SQIVND (reference sequence). The CDR3 loop spans 18 amino acids. CDR3 DNA sequence: TGTGCCAGTAGCGTGACTAGCGGGAGCGTCAACGGGGCCTACGAGCAGTACTTC. It encodes CASSVTSGSVNGAYEQYF.